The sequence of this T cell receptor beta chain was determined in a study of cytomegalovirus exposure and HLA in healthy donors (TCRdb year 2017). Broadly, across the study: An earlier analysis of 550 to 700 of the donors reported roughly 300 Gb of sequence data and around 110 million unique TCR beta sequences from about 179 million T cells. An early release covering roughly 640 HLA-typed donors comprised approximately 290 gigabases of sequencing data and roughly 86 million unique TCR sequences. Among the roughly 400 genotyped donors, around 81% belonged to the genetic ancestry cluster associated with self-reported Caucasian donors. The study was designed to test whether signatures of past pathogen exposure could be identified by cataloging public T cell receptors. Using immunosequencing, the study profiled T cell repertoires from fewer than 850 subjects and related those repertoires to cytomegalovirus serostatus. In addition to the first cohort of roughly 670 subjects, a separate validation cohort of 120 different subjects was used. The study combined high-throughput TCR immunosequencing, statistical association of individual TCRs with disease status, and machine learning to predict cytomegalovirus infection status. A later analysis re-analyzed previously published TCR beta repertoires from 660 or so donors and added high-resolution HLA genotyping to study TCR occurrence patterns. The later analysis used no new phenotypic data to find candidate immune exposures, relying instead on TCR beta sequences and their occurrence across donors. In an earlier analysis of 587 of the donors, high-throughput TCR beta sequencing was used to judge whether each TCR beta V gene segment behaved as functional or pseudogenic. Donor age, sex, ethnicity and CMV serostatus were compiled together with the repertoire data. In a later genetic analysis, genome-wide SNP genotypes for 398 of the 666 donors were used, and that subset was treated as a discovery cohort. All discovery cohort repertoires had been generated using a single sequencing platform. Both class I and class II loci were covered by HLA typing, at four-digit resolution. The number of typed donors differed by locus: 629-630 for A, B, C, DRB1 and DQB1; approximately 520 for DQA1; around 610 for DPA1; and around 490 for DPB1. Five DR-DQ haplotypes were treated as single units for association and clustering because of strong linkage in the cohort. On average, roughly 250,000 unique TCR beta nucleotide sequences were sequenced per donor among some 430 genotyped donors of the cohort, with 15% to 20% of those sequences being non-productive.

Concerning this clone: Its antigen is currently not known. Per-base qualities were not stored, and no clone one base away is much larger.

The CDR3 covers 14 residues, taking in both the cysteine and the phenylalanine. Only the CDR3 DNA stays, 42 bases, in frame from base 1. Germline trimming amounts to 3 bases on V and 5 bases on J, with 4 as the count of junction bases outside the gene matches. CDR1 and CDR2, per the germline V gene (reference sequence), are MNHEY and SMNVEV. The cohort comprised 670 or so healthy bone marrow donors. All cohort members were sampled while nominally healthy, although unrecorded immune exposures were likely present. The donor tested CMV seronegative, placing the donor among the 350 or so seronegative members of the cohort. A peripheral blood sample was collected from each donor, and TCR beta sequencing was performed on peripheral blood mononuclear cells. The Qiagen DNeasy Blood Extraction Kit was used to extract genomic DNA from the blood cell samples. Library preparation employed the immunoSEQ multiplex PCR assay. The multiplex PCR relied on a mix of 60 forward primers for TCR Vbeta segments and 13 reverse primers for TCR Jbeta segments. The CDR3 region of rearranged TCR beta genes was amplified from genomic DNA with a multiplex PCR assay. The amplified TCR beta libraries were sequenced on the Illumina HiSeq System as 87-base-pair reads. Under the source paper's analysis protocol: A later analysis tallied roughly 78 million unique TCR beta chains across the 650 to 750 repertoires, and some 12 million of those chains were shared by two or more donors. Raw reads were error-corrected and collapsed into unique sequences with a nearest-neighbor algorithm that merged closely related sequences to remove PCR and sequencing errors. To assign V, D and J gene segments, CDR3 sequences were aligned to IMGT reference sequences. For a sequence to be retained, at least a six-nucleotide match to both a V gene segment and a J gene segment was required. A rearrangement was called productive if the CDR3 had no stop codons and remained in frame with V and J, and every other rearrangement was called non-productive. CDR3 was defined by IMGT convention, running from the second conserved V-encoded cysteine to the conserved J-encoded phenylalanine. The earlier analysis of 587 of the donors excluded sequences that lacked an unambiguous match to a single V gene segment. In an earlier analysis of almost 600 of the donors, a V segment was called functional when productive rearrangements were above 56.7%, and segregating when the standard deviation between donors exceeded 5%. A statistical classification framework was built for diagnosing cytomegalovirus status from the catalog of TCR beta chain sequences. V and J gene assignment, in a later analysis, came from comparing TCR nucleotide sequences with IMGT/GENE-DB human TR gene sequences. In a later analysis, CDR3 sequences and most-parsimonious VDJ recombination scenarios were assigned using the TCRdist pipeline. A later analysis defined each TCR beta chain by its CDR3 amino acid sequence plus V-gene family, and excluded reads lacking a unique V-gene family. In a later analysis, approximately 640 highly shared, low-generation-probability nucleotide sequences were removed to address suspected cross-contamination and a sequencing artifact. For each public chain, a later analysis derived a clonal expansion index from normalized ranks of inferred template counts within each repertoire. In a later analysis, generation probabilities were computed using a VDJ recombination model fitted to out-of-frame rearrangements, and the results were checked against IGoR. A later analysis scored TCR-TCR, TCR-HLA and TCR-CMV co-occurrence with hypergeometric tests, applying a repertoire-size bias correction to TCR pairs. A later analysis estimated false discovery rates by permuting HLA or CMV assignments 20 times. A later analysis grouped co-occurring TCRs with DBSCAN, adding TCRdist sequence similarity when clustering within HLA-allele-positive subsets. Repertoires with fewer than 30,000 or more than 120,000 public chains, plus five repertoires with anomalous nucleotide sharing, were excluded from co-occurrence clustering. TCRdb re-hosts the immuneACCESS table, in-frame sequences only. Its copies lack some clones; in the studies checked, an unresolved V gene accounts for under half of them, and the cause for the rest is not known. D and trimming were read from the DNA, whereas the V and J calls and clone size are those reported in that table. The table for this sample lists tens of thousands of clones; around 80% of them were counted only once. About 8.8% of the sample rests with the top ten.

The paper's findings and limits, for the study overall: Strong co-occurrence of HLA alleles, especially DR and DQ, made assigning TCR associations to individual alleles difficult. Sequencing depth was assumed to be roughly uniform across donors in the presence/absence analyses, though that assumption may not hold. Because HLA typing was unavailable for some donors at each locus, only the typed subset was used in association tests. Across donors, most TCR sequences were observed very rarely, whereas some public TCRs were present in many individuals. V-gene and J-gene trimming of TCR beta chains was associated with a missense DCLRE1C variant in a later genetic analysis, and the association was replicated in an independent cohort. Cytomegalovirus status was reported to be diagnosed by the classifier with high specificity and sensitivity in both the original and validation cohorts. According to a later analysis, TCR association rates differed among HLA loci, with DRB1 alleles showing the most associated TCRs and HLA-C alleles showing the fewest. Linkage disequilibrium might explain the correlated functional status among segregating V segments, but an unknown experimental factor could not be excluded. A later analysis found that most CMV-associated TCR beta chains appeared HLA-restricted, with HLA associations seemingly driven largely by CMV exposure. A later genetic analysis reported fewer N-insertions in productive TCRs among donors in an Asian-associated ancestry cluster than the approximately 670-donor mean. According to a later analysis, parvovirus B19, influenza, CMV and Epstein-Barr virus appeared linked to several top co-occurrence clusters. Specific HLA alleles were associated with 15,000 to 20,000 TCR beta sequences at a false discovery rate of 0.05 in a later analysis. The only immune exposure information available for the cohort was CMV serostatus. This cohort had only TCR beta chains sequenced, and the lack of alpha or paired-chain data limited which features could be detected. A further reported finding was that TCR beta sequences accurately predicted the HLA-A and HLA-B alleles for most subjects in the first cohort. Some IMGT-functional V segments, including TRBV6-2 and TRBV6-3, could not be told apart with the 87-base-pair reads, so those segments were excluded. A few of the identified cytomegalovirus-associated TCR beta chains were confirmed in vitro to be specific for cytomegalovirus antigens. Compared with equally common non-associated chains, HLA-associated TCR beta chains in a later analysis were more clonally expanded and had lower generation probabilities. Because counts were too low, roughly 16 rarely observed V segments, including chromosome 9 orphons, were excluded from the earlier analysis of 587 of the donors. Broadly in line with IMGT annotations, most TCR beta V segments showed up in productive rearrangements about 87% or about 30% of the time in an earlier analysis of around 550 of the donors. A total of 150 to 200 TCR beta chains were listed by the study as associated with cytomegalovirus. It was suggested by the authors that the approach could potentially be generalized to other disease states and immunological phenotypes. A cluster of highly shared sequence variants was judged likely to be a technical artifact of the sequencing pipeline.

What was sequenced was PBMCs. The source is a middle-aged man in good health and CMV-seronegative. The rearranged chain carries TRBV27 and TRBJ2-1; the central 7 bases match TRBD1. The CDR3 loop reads CASSLETGNNEQFF. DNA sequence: TGTGCCAGCAGTTTGGAGACAGGGAACAATGAGCAGTTCTTC.